Below are 20 T cell receptor beta chains sequenced from a single sample in a study of blood T cell repertoires in COVID-19. Sequenced by immunoSEQ multiplex PCR; TCRdb stores in-frame clones only, minus some. The repertoire holds around 310,000 clones, around 89% seen once, with 4% in the top ten. The sequenced sample consisted of peripheral blood. These receptors all stem from a woman aged 45-65 years with active or convalescent COVID-19.

J is TRBJ2-7 and V is TRBV7-8, with no clear D. Trimming took 2 bases from V and 2 from J, leaving 7 bases between them. Germline V gene sequence: CDR1 SGHVS, CDR2 FQNEAQ. The CDR3 runs to 13 residues. As DNA, the CDR3 is TGTGCCAGCAGCTTACAGGTAGCCTACGAGCAGTACTTC. Amino acids: CASSLQVAYEQYF.

This clone was seen a single time. V usage is TRBV7-2 and J usage is TRBJ2-1; 10 positions match TRBD2. Germline trimming cut 3 bases from V and 8 bases from J; bases unmatched to any gene: 7. The CDR3 has 15 amino acids. The germline V gene has CDR1 SGHTA and CDR2 FQGNSA. DNA of the CDR3: TGTGCCAGCAGCTTTAGAGCGGGAGGGCCATATGAGCAGTTCTTC. This codes for CASSFRAGGPYEQFF.

The chain carries TRBV15 and TRBJ1-1, with D tentatively TRBD1 (5 bases). This CDR3 comprises 16 residues. V shed 1 base and J shed 1 base, with 13 bases lying between them. CDR1 and CDR2 from the germline V gene are LNHNV and YYDKDF (reference sequence). CDR3 in DNA: TGTGCCACCAGCAGAGGCCGTGGAGGGACGAACACTGAAGCTTTCTTT. Translated: CATSRGRGGTNTEAFF.

The J gene is TRBJ2-1, the V gene TRBV25-1; no clear D. CDR1 and CDR2 from the germline V gene are MGHDK and SYGVNS. The length of the CDR3 is 12 residues. The V gene lost 0 bases and the J gene lost 7 bases, with 4 bases spanning the gap. CDR3: CASSEYQNEQFF. In DNA, the CDR3 is TGTGCCAGCAGTGAATATCAGAATGAGCAGTTCTTC.

In DNA form, the CDR3 reads TGTGCCAGCAGTAGACTAGCCACCTACGAGCAGTACTTC. Its protein product is CASSRLATYEQYF. The genes are TRBV6-2 or TRBV6-3 and TRBJ2-7; 7 bases match TRBD2. Germline V CDR1 and CDR2: MNHEY, SVGEGT. The J segment lost 2 bases and the V segment lost 5 bases, leaving 3 bases of the junction unmatched. This CDR3 spans 13 amino acids.

The V call is TRBV7-2, the J call TRBJ1-3; 7 bases map to TRBD1. Germline loops: CDR1 SGHTA, CDR2 FQGNSA. V was clipped by 2 bases and J by 0 bases; unmatched bases: 10. There are 18 residues in the CDR3. The DNA for the CDR3 is TGTGCCAGCAGCTTACTTAGCCTCCGGGACAGCTCTGGAAACACCATATATTTT. Its translation is CASSLLSLRDSSGNTIYF.

The chain recombines TRBV5-4 with TRBJ2-7; TRBD1 matches at 10 bases. Germline CDR1 is SGHNT and CDR2 is YYREEE (reference sequence). V shed 3 bases, J shed 3 bases, and the junction held 3 bases outside the gene matches. The CDR3 extends over 14 amino acids. CDR3 region: CASSSDRGGYEQYF. The CDR3 DNA is TGTGCCAGCAGCTCGGACAGGGGGGGCTACGAGCAGTACTTC.

The chain employs TRBV5-1 and TRBJ2-1; 14 bases align to TRBD2. This CDR3 spans 17 amino acids. J gave up 4 bases and V 3 bases, and 6 bases lay outside the gene matches. The germline CDR1 and CDR2 sequences are SGHRS and YFSETQ. CDR3 in amino acids: CASSWWTSGGIYNEQFF. In DNA form, the CDR3 reads TGCGCCAGCAGCTGGTGGACTAGCGGGGGGATATACAATGAGCAGTTCTTC.

In DNA, the CDR3 is TGTGCCAGCTCACCGTCCCACTCTGGGGCCAACGTCCTGACTTTC. Translated: CASSPSHSGANVLTF. The gene calls are TRBV18 and TRBJ2-6; no clear D. V was pared by 3 bases and J by 0 bases, with 6 bases between. Germline V gene sequence: CDR1 KGHSH, CDR2 LQKENI. There are 15 residues in the CDR3.

CDR3 DNA sequence: TGTGCCGCACATTCCCCGGGGGGGGATACTGAAGCTTTCTTT. Protein sequence: CAAHSPGGDTEAFF. The chain uses TRBV5-4 and TRBJ1-1, with a possible D match to TRBD1 (5 bases). The V gene's germline CDR1 is SGHNT and CDR2 YYREEE (reference sequence). The CDR3 contains 14 residues. V lost 10 bases, J lost 5 bases, and 21 bases lay in between.

On this clone itself: The same CDR3 arises from other DNA sequences in this sample as well. This chain uses TRBV18 with TRBJ2-7, with 8 nucleotides matching TRBD1. V was pared by 6 bases and J by 1 base, with 2 bases of the junction left unmatched. The CDR3 spans 13 residues. Germline V gives CDR1 KGHSH, CDR2 LQKENI. CDR3 in amino acids: CASSRQGSYEQYF. The CDR3 coding sequence is TGTGCCAGCTCCCGACAGGGGTCCTACGAGCAGTACTTC.

The chain carries TRBV18 and TRBJ1-1; the match to TRBD1 covers 8 bases. This CDR3 has 15 residues. The germline CDR1 and CDR2 sequences are KGHSH and LQKENI. Losses at the gene ends were 0 bases for V and 1 base for J; bases not matched to a gene: 1. In DNA, the CDR3 is TGTGCCAGCTCACCACCGACAGGGGCGAACACTGAAGCTTTCTTT. Its protein product is CASSPPTGANTEAFF.

The genes are TRBV19 and TRBJ1-6, with D maybe TRBD1 (5 bases). V was clipped by 1 base and J by 10 bases, with 17 bases between them. The CDR3 spans 16 residues. Germline-derived CDR1 and CDR2 are LNHDA and SQIVND (reference sequence). CDR3 coding DNA: TGTGCCAGTAGTATAGGGGCCAGGGTAGTAGGATCACCCCTCCACTTT. Translated: CASSIGARVVGSPLHF.

This sequence joins TRBV20-1 and TRBJ2-1; tentative D call: TRBD2 (6 bases). V shed 3 bases and J shed 0 bases, with 18 bases lying between them. This CDR3 region has 17 residues. Germline V gene lookup returns CDR1 DFQATT and CDR2 SNEGSKA (reference sequence). The CDR3 DNA follows: TGCAGTGCTAGTGATCTCCTAGCGTCTAGCTCCTACAATGAGCAGTTCTTC. Its protein product is CSASDLLASSSYNEQFF.

This rearrangement joins TRBV5-4 to TRBJ2-2; 9 positions agree with TRBD2. Germline trimming cut 3 bases from V and 5 bases from J; bases unmatched to any gene: 5. The germline gives CDR1 SGHNT, CDR2 YYREEE (reference sequence). There are 15 residues in the CDR3. The CDR3 sequence: CASSSAGGLTGELFF. CDR3 DNA sequence: TGTGCCAGCAGCTCAGCGGGGGGCTTAACCGGGGAGCTGTTTTTT.

The chain employs TRBV24-1 and TRBJ1-2, with TRBD1 as a possible D gene (5 bases). CDR3 length: 16 residues. Germline assignment: CDR1 KGHDR and CDR2 SFDVKD. V lost 3 bases and J lost 6, with 19 bases in between. The CDR3 reads CATSDRRDSLGHGYTF. The CDR3 DNA is TGTGCCACCAGTGATCGCCGGGACTCACTGGGCCATGGCTACACCTTC.

The gene calls are TRBV2 and TRBJ1-5, with 10 bases matching TRBD1. There are 15 residues in the CDR3. V lost 4 bases to trimming and J lost 6 bases; unmatched junction nucleotides: 6. Per the germline V gene, CDR1 is SNHLY and CDR2 is FYNNEI. CDR3 in DNA: TGTGCCAGCAGTGCCGAGACAGGGGGCGTTCAGCCCCAGCATTTT. As protein: CASSAETGGVQPQHF.

This chain uses TRBV29-1 with TRBJ1-1, with a possible D match to TRBD1 (6 bases). Germline loops: CDR1 SQVTM, CDR2 ANQGSEA. Trimming cost V 5 bases and J 5 bases, with 18 bases left between them. The CDR3 is made up of 14 amino acids. The CDR3 protein is CSVPWYRDGTEAFF. In DNA, the CDR3 is TGCAGCGTTCCCTGGTACAGGGATGGAACTGAAGCTTTCTTT.

The chain joins TRBV6-6 to TRBJ1-1; no clear D. CDR1 is MNHNY, CDR2 SVGAGI, per germline (reference sequence). Trimming shortened V by 5 bases and J by 1 base, and 11 bases separated the two germline ends. This CDR3 region has 14 residues. This CDR3 is CASSPGRRNTEAFF. The CDR3 DNA is TGTGCCAGCAGTCCCGGGAGGAGGAACACTGAAGCTTTCTTT.

The V gene is TRBV5-1, the J gene TRBJ2-7, with D possibly being TRBD1 (6 bases). This CDR3 is built from 13 residues. The V end lost 4 bases, the J end lost 7 bases, and 15 bases lay between the germline ends. The germline V gene has CDR1 SGHRS and CDR2 YFSETQ. This CDR3 is CASSPILGGEQYF. As DNA, the CDR3 is TGCGCCAGCAGCCCAATATTAGGGGGTGAGCAGTACTTC.